This TCR beta chain derives from a study of blood T cell repertoires in COVID-19. Looking at the study overall: Some COVID-19 samples were acute and others convalescent; all came from the United States, Italy and Spain. Sources were T cells, B-cell-depleted T cells, or PBMCs; the material itself was cDNA or gDNA.

V dropped 3 bases and J dropped 3; count of bases not matched to a gene: 12. CDR3 length: 18 residues. The V gene's germline CDR1 is MNHNS and CDR2 SASEGT. In the study's own analysis: Amplifying reference gene primers gave estimates of nucleated cell counts. TCRdb's table, derived via immunoSEQ multiplex PCR, lists solely in-frame clones and lacks some. That table furnishes V, J and clone size, whereas the DNA furnished D and trimming. The sample lists approximately 75,000 clones; around nine tenths were seen once. Sequencing was performed on peripheral blood. This clonotype originated in a man in his 60s with acute or convalescent COVID-19. The chain couples TRBV6-1 to TRBJ1-5, with 9 bases lining up with TRBD1. The CDR3 DNA follows: TGTGCCAGCAGTGAGGCAACAGGGGGCCCTAGCCTCAATCAGCCCCAGCATTTT. The encoded protein is CASSEATGGPSLNQPQHF.